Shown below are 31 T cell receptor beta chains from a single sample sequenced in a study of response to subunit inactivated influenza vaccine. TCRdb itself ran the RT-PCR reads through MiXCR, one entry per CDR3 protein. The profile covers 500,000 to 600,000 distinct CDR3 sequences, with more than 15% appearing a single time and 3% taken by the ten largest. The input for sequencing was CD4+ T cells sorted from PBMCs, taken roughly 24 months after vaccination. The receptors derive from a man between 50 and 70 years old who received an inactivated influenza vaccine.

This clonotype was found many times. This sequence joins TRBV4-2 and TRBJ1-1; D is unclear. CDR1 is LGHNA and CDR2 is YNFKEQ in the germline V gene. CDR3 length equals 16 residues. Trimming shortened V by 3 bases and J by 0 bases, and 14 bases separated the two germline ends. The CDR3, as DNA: TGTGCCAGCAGCCACCACAATCCCCGTATGAACACTGAAGCTTTCTTT. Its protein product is CASSHHNPRMNTEAFF.

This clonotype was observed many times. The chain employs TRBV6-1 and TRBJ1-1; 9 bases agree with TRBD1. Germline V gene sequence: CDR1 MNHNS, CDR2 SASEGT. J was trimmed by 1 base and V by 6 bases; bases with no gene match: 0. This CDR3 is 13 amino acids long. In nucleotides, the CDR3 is TGTGCCAGCAGGGACAGGGGGAACACTGAAGCTTTCTTT. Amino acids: CASRDRGNTEAFF.

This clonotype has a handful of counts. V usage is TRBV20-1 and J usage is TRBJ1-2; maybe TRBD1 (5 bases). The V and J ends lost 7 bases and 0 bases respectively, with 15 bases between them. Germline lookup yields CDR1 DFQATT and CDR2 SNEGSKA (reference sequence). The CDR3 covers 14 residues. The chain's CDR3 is CSVKVGPSNYGYTF. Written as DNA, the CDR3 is TGCAGTGTCAAGGTGGGGCCATCTAACTATGGCTACACCTTC.

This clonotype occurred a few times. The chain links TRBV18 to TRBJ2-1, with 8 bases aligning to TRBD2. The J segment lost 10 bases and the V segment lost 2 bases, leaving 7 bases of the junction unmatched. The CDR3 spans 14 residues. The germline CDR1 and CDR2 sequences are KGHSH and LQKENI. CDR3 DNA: TGTGCCAGCTCACCAAACGGGGGGGCTGGAGAGCAGTTCTTC. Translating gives CASSPNGGAGEQFF.

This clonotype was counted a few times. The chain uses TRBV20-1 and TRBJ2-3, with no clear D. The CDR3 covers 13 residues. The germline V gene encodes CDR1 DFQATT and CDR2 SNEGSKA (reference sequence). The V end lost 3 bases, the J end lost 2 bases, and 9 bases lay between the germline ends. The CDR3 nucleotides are TGCAGTGCTAGCCGGCAGATCACAGATACGCAGTATTTT. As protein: CSASRQITDTQYF.

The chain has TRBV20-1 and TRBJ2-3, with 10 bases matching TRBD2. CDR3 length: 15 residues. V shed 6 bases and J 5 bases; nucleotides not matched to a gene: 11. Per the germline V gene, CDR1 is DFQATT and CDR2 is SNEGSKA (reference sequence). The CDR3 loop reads CSALFSGRSRDTQYF. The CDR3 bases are TGCAGTGCCCTATTTAGCGGGAGGTCTAGAGATACGCAGTATTTT.

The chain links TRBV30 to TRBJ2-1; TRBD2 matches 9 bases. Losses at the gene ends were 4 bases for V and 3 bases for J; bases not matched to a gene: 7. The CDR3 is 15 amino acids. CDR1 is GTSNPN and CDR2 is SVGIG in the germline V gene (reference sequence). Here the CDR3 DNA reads TGTGCCTGGACCACCCTAGCGGGAAACTACAATGAGCAGTTCTTC. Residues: CAWTTLAGNYNEQFF.

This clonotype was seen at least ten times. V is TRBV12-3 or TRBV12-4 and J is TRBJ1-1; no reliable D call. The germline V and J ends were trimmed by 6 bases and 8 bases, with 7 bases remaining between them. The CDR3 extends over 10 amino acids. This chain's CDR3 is CASSLVEAFF. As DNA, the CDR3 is TGTGCCAGCAGCCTGGTCGAAGCTTTCTTT.

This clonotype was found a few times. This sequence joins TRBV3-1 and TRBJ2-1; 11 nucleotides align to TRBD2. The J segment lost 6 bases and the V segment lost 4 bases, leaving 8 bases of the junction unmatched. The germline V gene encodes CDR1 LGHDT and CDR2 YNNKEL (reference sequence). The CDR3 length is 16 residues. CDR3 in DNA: TGTGCCAGCAGCCTTCGTAGCGGGAGGGCAGGCAATGAGCAGTTCTTC. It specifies CASSLRSGRAGNEQFF.

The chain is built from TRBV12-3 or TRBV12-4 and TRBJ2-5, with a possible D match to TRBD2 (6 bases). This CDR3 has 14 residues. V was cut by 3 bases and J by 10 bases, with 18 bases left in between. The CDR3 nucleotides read TGTGCCAGCAGTTTTTCCCAGCCCCGGGGGAGCCAGTACTTC. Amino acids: CASSFSQPRGSQYF.

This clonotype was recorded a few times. The CDR3 DNA follows: TGCAGTGCTAGTGGACAGGGGGATCGCGACGAGCAGTACTTC. It is translated as CSASGQGDRDEQYF. This rearrangement joins TRBV20-1 to TRBJ2-7, with 10 bases matching TRBD1. After removal of 3 bases from V and 5 bases from J, the junction contained 7 bases not matched to a gene. The CDR3 consists of 14 residues. Germline-derived CDR1 and CDR2 are DFQATT and SNEGSKA (reference sequence).

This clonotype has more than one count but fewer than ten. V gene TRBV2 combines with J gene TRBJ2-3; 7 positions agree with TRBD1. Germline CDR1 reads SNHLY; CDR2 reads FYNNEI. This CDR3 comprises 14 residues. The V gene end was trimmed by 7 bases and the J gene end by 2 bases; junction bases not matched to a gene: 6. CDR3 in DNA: TGTGCCAGCACTAAGACAGGGAACACAGATACGCAGTATTTT. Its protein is CASTKTGNTDTQYF.

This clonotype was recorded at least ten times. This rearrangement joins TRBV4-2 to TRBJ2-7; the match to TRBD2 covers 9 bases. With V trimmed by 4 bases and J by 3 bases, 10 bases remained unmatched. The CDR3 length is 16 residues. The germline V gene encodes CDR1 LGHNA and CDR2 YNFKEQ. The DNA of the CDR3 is TGTGCCAGCAGCCCAGGACTAGCGACAGTCCTCTACGAGCAGTACTTC. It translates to CASSPGLATVLYEQYF.

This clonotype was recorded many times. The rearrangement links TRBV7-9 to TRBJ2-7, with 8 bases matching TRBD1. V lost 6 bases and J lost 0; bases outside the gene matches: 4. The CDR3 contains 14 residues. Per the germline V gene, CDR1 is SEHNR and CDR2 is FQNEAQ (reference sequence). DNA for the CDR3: TGTGCCAGCAGACCCGGGACAGGCTCCTACGAGCAGTACTTC. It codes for CASRPGTGSYEQYF. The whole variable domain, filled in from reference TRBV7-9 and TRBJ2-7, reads DTGVSQNPRHKITKRGQNVTFRCDPISEHNRLYWYRQTLGQGPEFLTYFQNEAQLEKSRLLSDRFSAERPKGSFSTLEIQRTEQGDSAMYLCASRPGTGSYEQYFGPGTRLTVT.

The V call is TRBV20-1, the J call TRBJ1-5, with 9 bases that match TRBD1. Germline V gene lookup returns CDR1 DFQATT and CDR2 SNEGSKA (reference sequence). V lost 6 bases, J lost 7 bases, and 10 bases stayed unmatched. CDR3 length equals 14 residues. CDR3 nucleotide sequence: TGCAGTGCGAGCCGGGACAGGGACGGGCAGCCCCAGCATTTT. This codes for CSASRDRDGQPQHF.

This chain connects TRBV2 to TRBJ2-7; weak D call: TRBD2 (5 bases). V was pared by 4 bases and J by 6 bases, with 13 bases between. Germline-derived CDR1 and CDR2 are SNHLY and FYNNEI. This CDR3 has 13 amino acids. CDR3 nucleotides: TGTGCCAGCAGTGCCCTGGTGAGGGCCGAGCAGTACTTC. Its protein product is CASSALVRAEQYF. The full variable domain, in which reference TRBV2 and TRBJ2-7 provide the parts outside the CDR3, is EPEVTQTPSHQVTQMGQEVILRCVPISNHLYFYWYRQILGQKVEFLVSFYNNEISEKSEIFDDQFSVERPDGSNFTLKIRSTKLEDSAMYFCASSALVRAEQYFGPGTRLTVT.

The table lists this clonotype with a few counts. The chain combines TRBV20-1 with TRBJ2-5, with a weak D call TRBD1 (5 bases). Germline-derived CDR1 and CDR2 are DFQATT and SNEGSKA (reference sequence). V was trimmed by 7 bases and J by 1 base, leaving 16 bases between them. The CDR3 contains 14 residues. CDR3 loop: CSGREPGIQETQYF. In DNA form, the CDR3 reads TGCAGTGGTAGGGAACCAGGGATCCAAGAGACCCAGTACTTC.

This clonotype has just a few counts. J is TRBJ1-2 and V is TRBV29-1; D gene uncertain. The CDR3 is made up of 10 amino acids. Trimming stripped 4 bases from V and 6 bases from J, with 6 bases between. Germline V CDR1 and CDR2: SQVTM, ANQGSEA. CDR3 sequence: CSVAGNGYTF. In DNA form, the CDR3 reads TGCAGCGTTGCTGGAAATGGCTACACCTTC.

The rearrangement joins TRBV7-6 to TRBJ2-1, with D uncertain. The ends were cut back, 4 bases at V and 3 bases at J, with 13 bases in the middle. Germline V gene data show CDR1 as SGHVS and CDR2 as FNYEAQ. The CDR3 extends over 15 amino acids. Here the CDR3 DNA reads TGTGCCAGCAGCTCCCGACGCCTCTGCTACAATGAGCAGTTCTTC. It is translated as CASSSRRLCYNEQFF.

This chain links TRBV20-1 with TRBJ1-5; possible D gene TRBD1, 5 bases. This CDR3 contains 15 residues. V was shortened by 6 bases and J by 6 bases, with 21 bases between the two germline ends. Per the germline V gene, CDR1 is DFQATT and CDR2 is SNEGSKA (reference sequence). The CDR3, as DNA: TGCAGTGCCGCGCTCAGCATAAAGGGGCGTCAGCCCCAGCATTTT. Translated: CSAALSIKGRQPQHF.

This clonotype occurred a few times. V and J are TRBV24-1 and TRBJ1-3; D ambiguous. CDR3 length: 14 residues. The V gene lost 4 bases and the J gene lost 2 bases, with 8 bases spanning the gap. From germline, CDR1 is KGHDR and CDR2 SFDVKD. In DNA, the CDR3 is TGTGCCACCAGTGACCGTGGTACTGGAAACACCATATATTTT. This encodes CATSDRGTGNTIYF.

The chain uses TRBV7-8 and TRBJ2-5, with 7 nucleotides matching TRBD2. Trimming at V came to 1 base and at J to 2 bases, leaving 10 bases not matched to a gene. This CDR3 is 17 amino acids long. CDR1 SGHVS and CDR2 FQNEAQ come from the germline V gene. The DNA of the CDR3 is TGTGCCAGCAGCTTAGGGTATCATGCTAGCGGACAAGAGACCCAGTACTTC. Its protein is CASSLGYHASGQETQYF.

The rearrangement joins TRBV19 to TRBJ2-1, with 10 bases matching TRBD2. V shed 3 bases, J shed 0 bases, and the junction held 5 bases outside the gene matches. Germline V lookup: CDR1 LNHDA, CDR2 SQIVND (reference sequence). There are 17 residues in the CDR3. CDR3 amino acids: CASSIGTSGNSYNEQFF. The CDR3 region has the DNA TGTGCCAGTAGTATCGGCACTAGCGGGAACTCCTACAATGAGCAGTTCTTC.

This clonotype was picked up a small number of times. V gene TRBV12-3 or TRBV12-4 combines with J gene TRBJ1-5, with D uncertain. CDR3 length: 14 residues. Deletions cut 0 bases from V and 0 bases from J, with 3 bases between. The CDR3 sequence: CASSLAHSNQPQHF. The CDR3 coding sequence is TGTGCCAGCAGTTTAGCTCATAGCAATCAGCCCCAGCATTTT.

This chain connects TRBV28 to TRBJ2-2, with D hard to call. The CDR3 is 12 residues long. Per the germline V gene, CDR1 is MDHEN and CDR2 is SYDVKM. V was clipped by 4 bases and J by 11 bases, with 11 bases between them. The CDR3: CASSSSSDELFF. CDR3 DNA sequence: TGTGCCAGCAGTTCCTCCTCGGACGAGCTGTTTTTT.

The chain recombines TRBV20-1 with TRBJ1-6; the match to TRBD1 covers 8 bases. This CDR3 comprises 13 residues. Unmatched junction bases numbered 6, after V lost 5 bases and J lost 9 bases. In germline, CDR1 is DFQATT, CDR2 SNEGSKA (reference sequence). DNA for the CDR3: TGCAGTGCTCGTAAGGACAGGGTTTCACCCCTCCACTTT. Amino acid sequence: CSARKDRVSPLHF.

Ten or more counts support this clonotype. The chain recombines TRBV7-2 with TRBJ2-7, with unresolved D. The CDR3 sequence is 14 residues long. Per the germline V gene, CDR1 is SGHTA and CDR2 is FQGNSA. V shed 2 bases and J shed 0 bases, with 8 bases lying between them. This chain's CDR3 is CASSLMHSSYEQYF. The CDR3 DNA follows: TGTGCCAGCAGCTTAATGCACAGCTCCTACGAGCAGTACTTC.

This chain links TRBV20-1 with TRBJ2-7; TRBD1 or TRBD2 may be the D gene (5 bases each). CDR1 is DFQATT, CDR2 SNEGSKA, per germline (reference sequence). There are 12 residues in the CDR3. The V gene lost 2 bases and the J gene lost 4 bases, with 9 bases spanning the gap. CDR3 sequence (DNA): TGCAGTGCTAGATCCAGGGAGTACGAGCAGTACTTC. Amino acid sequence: CSARSREYEQYF.

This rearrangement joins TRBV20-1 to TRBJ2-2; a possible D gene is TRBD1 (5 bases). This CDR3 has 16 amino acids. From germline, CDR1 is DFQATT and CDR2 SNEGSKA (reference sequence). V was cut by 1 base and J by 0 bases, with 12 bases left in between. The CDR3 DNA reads TGCAGTGCTAGAGCAGGGTCCCGATCGAACACCGGGGAGCTGTTTTTT. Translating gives CSARAGSRSNTGELFF.

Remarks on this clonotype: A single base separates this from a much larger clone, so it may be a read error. The CDR3 DNA is TGCGCCAGCAGCCCGCAGGGTGTCGCCGGGGAGCTGTTTTTT. As protein: CASSPQGVAGELFF. The chain uses TRBV5-1 and TRBJ2-2; a weak D match, TRBD1 (5 bases). Per the germline V gene, CDR1 is SGHRS and CDR2 is YFSETQ. Trimming removed 4 bases at V and 6 bases at J, with 13 bases between. The CDR3 runs to 14 residues. The full variable domain, in which reference TRBV5-1 and TRBJ2-2 provide the parts outside the CDR3, is KAGVTQTPRYLIKTRGQQVTLSCSPISGHRSVSWYQQTPGQGLQFLFEYFSETQRNKGNFPGRFSGRQFSNSRSEMNVSTLELGDSALYLCASSPQGVAGELFFGEGSRLTVL.

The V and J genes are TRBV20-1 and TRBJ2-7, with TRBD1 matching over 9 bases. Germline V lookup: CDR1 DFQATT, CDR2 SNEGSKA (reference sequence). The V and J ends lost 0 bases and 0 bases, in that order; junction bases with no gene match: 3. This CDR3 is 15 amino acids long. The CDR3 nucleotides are TGCAGTGCTAGAGATGGGACAGGGTCCTCCTACGAGCAGTACTTC. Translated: CSARDGTGSSYEQYF.